This TCR beta chain stems from a study of blood T cell repertoires in COVID-19. Trimming shortened V by 4 bases and J by 5 bases, and 17 bases separated the two germline ends. This CDR3 is 15 amino acids long. Germline V gene data show CDR1 as SGHAT and CDR2 as FQNNGV. Profiling relied on immunoSEQ multiplex PCR, and the TCRdb table lists in-frame clones only, not all of them. The profile shows about 140,000 clones, roughly 88% of them singletons. This chain links TRBV11-2 with TRBJ2-5; tentatively, D is TRBD2 (7 bases). The sample was PBMCs or T cells enriched from blood (not recorded which). The clonotype was recovered from a man in his 70s who had been exposed to COVID-19. CDR3 region: CASSYITGGWETQYF. CDR3 in DNA: TGTGCCAGCAGCTATATCACGGGGGGCTGGGAGACCCAGTACTTC.